This T cell receptor beta chain emerged from a study of T cells expressing NK-cell markers. Whole-study context: Investigators obtained TCR beta repertoires from sorted CD3+CD56+NKG2C+, CD3+CD56+NKG2C- and CD3+CD56-NKG2C+ T cells. Out of eight donors sequenced, seven tested HCMV-seropositive and the remaining one seronegative. Whole-study findings and limits: Five or six donors showed dominant NKG2C+ clonotypes comprising roughly 1.0-7.0% of their CD8+ T cells.

As for this clonotype: Its antigen is still unknown.

5'RACE template switching with UMIs produced the TCR beta cDNA. TCRdb reprocessed the 5' RACE reads, with one entry per CDR3 protein and no DNA. The sample holds almost 450,000 distinct CDR3 sequences. Germline lookup yields CDR1 KGHSH and CDR2 LQKENI. This CDR3 has 14 residues. The clonotype was recovered from a woman aged 18-70 years in good health. The chain combines TRBV18 with TRBJ1-2; TCRdb's D call of TRBD1 is untestable without DNA. The sample taken for sequencing was blood T cells: a sorted CD56 or NKG2C T cell subset, CD4+ or CD8+ T cells, or bulk PBMC T cells (not recorded which). The CDR3 loop is CASSLDRGGSGYTF.